The 6 T cell receptor beta chains reported below all come from one sample, sequenced in a study of blood T cell repertoires in COVID-19. TCRdb's copy holds only in-frame clones and misses some; the assay was immunoSEQ multiplex PCR. The sample gives 170,000 or so clones, 85% to 90% of which show up once; about 2.6% is in the top ten. The sequenced sample was peripheral blood. These receptors were obtained from a man aged 40-49 years with active or convalescent COVID-19.

This chain links TRBV10-3 with TRBJ1-4, with D hard to call. There are 16 residues in the CDR3. The germline V gene encodes CDR1 ENHRY and CDR2 SYGVKD. V lost 0 bases and J 3 bases, leaving 11 bases between the germline ends. The CDR3 spells CAISESEGLANEKLFF. Here the CDR3 DNA reads TGTGCCATCAGTGAGTCGGAGGGTTTGGCTAATGAAAAACTGTTTTTT.

This chain uses TRBV6-5 with TRBJ2-2, with D uncertain. Germline loops: CDR1 MNHEY, CDR2 SVGAGI. V gave up 3 bases and J gave up 5 bases, with 10 bases separating them. The CDR3 contains 14 residues. CDR3 loop: CASSYRSFTGELFF. For the CDR3, the DNA is TGTGCCAGCAGTTATAGGAGTTTTACCGGGGAGCTGTTTTTT.

This chain uses TRBV15 with TRBJ2-4, with D perhaps matching TRBD2 (5 bases). Germline CDR1 LNHNV, CDR2 YYDKDF (reference sequence). This CDR3 is built from 15 residues. Trimming shortened V by 1 base and J by 5 bases, and 12 bases separated the two germline ends. This CDR3 reads CATSRGYREENIQYF. The CDR3 nucleotides read TGTGCCACCAGCAGAGGATATCGGGAAGAAAACATTCAGTACTTC.

The rearrangement joins TRBV5-6 to TRBJ1-5; 7 bases agree with TRBD1. The length of the CDR3 is 16 residues. The V and J ends lost 5 bases and 0 bases, in that order; junction bases with no gene match: 8. CDR1 SGHDT and CDR2 YYEEEE come from the germline V gene. CDR3 residues: CASSWQGDPSNQPQHF. In DNA form, the CDR3 reads TGTGCCAGCAGTTGGCAGGGGGACCCTAGCAATCAGCCCCAGCATTTT.

The rearrangement joins TRBV5-4 to TRBJ2-5, with 8 bases fitting TRBD2. CDR1 and CDR2 from the germline V gene are SGHNT and YYREEE (reference sequence). The CDR3 extends over 16 amino acids. Trimming cost V 1 base and J 5 bases; bases outside gene matches: 10. CDR3 sequence: CASSLRLAGKGETQYF. As DNA, the CDR3 is TGTGCCAGCAGCTTGCGGTTAGCGGGGAAGGGGGAGACCCAGTACTTC.

The rearrangement joins TRBV2 to TRBJ1-5; TRBD1 is a possible D gene (6 bases). V lost 3 bases and J lost 4, with 10 bases in between. The CDR3 consists of 14 residues. Germline values: CDR1 SNHLY, CDR2 FYNNEI. The CDR3 here is CASSEQGRNQPQHF. The DNA of the CDR3 is TGTGCCAGCAGTGAGCAGGGGCGAAATCAGCCCCAGCATTTT. The entire variable domain, with the rest obtained from reference TRBV2 and TRBJ1-5, is as follows: EPEVTQTPSHQVTQMGQEVILRCVPISNHLYFYWYRQILGQKVEFLVSFYNNEISEKSEIFDDQFSVERPDGSNFTLKIRSTKLEDSAMYFCASSEQGRNQPQHFGDGTRLSIL.